This T cell receptor (beta chain) was identified during a study of blood T cells in healthy people across ages. Broader study findings: Diversity estimated from one million T cells was considered an underestimate. For the donors, CMV status was unknown and possibly confounded expanded clonotype changes. Strongly correlated with naive T cell percentage was TCR beta diversity.

The CDR3 runs 14 residues. The germline gives CDR1 MNHEY, CDR2 SMNVEV (reference sequence). As concerns this clonotype: What it binds is unknown. One end of the junction varies from germline; a read error may be responsible.

Per individual sample, total RNA of at least 5.5 micrograms was extracted. A second PCR, run for about 7 to 11 cycles, used a sample-barcoded 5' primer plus a J-beta primer mix. TCRdb independently ran MiXCR on the 5' RACE reads; one entry per CDR3 protein. The sample has 800,000 to 1,000,000 distinct CDR3 sequences, roughly 52% seen once. The sequence derives from a man aged 25-40 years in good health. The specimen was blood. The rearrangement joins TRBV27 to TRBJ2-1; 7 bases line up with TRBD1. Written as DNA, the CDR3 is TGTACCAGCAGTACTAAGACAGGGTGGCCTGAGCAGTTCTTC. It translates to CTSSTKTGWPEQFF.